This T cell receptor (beta chain) was retrieved from a study of T cell responses to AZD1222 COVID-19 vaccine. Study details: Pooling covered second doses at about 4 or about 12 weeks. Points from the study as a whole: Targets within unmutated variant regions were reportedly found for nearly half of spike-specific TCRs. Just a handful of AZD1222 recipients were seropositive at baseline. Most donors were white British, females outnumbered males, and clonal diversity was possibly underestimated.

Trimming shortened V by 3 bases and J by 7 bases, and 9 bases separated the two germline ends. The CDR3 is 12 amino acids. CDR1 is LGHNA, CDR2 YNFKEQ, per germline. For this clone: Its antigen is not identified.

Assay used: immunoSEQ multiplex PCR; TCRdb lists only in-frame clones, some missing. The table records about 160,000 clones, 90% of them present only once. The sequence was collected from an adult in good health. The J gene is TRBJ1-1, the V gene TRBV4-2; D is undetermined. This sample comprised peripheral blood, obtained on day 0 of AZD1222 vaccination. The CDR3 here is CASSQGRDEAFF. In DNA, the CDR3 is TGTGCCAGCAGCCAGGGGAGGGATGAAGCTTTCTTT.